These 27 T cell receptor beta chains were all obtained from the same sample, sequenced in a study of neurological immune-mediated disorders. TCRdb processed the 5' RACE reads anew with MiXCR; each CDR3 protein has one entry. The sample yields fewer than 25,000 distinct CDR3 sequences, around 13% seen once. The sample was PBMCs. The receptor set was obtained from a woman in her fifties or sixties with HTLV-1-associated myelopathy (HAM/TSP).

The table lists this clonotype with many counts. The rearrangement uses TRBV7-2 and TRBJ2-3; D is unclear. Germline-derived CDR1 and CDR2 are SGHTA and FQGNSA. V was cut by 1 base and J by 4 bases, with 6 bases left in between. The CDR3 runs to 13 residues. CDR3 in amino acids: CASSLGFSDTQYF. CDR3 nucleotide sequence: TGTGCCAGCAGCTTAGGGTTCTCAGATACGCAGTATTTT.

As for this clonotype: No DNA is shown, since the ends of the CDR3 on it are uncertain; the CDR3 is the one TCRdb lists. This chain uses TRBV5-1 with TRBJ1-4; TRBD1, the table's D call, was not compared with the DNA. The length of the CDR3 is 20 amino acids, counting both ends. CDR1 is SGHRS and CDR2 is YFSETQ in the germline V gene. Here the CDR3 reads CASSFYICSAYRRVNEKLFF.

In its sample, this clonotype was seen many times. The chain carries TRBV11-2 and TRBJ2-7; D is tentatively TRBD1 or TRBD2 (6 bases each). Trimming removed 3 bases at V and 0 bases at J, with 12 bases between. Germline V gene data show CDR1 as SGHAT and CDR2 as FQNNGV. There are 15 residues in the CDR3. CDR3 sequence reads: CASSFGGLSSYEQYF. CDR3 coding DNA: TGTGCCAGCAGCTTTGGGGGGCTTTCCTCCTACGAGCAGTACTTC.

This clonotype has ten or more counts. CDR3 protein: CSAMGGSYSTGELFF. The CDR3 nucleotides are TGCAGTGCTATGGGCGGGAGTTATAGCACCGGGGAGCTGTTTTTT. The rearrangement uses TRBV20-1 and TRBJ2-2; 7 bases are a match to TRBD2. Losses at the gene ends were 4 bases for V and 4 bases for J; bases not matched to a gene: 9. This CDR3 has 15 residues. The germline gives CDR1 DFQATT, CDR2 SNEGSKA (reference sequence).

This clonotype has a count of ten or more. The chain recombines TRBV10-3 with TRBJ2-7; 9 bases map to TRBD1. Germline V lookup: CDR1 ENHRY, CDR2 SYGVKD. This CDR3 spans 15 amino acids. V lost 11 bases to trimming and J lost 0 bases; unmatched junction nucleotides: 11. The CDR3 nucleotides are TGTGCCTCCACACCGGGACAGGGAAACTCCTACGAGCAGTACTTC. Translating gives CASTPGQGNSYEQYF.

This clonotype has at least ten counts. The V call is TRBV3-1, the J call TRBJ1-1; 8 bases fit TRBD1. J gave up 5 bases and V 4 bases, and 3 bases lay outside the gene matches. Germline CDR1 LGHDT, CDR2 YNNKEL (reference sequence). The length of the CDR3 is 13 residues. CDR3 bases: TGTGCCAGCAGCCCAGGGGGCTGGACTGAAGCTTTCTTT. Its protein is CASSPGGWTEAFF. The full variable domain, its missing parts supplied by reference TRBV3-1 and TRBJ1-1, is DTAVSQTPKYLVTQMGNDKSIKCEQNLGHDTMYWYKQDSKKFLKIMFSYNNKELIINETVPNRFSPKSPDKAHLNLHINSLELGDSAVYFCASSPGGWTEAFFGQGTRLTVV.

This clonotype was picked up many times. This sequence joins TRBV29-1 and TRBJ2-1; D gene uncertain. The CDR3 is made up of 14 amino acids. CDR1 and CDR2 from the germline V gene are SQVTM and ANQGSEA. With 6 bases removed from V and 4 bases from J, the gap between germline ends came to 16 bases. The CDR3 protein is CSVEQERGYNEQFF. The CDR3 nucleotides read TGCAGCGTCGAACAAGAGCGTGGGTACAATGAGCAGTTCTTC.

This clonotype occurred many times. V and J are TRBV6-5 and TRBJ2-1, with D hard to call. This CDR3 comprises 14 residues. The V gene lost 0 bases and the J gene lost 8 bases, with 11 bases spanning the gap. Germline CDR1 and CDR2: MNHEY and SVGAGI. The CDR3 DNA is TGTGCCAGCAGTTACTCTCGGGTTAGGGATGAGCAGTTCTTC. This encodes CASSYSRVRDEQFF.

Ten or more counts support this clonotype. The chain is built from TRBV24-1 and TRBJ2-7, with no clear D. V was trimmed by 3 bases and J by 0 bases, leaving 8 bases between them. The CDR3 has 14 residues. The germline V gene encodes CDR1 KGHDR and CDR2 SFDVKD. This chain's CDR3 is CATSDPAGSYEQYF. The CDR3 bases are TGTGCCACCAGTGATCCCGCAGGCTCCTACGAGCAGTACTTC.

This clonotype was counted ten times or more. This sequence joins TRBV20-1 and TRBJ2-7; possible D gene TRBD1, 5 bases. Trimming took off 2 bases at V and 5 bases at J, with 16 bases between the two ends. This CDR3 comprises 14 residues. CDR1 and CDR2 from the germline V gene are DFQATT and SNEGSKA (reference sequence). In DNA form, the CDR3 reads TGCAGTGCTAGACGGCCCCAGGGTAGCAACGAGCAGTACTTC. Encoded protein: CSARRPQGSNEQYF.

This clonotype is medium-sized within its sample. J is TRBJ2-7 and V is TRBV20-1, with TRBD2 matching 8 bases. V lost 4 bases and J lost 2; bases outside the gene matches: 1. The germline V gene encodes CDR1 DFQATT and CDR2 SNEGSKA (reference sequence). The CDR3 is made up of 12 amino acids. CDR3 in amino acids: CSAMGLAYEQYF. The CDR3 region has the DNA TGCAGTGCTATGGGACTAGCCTACGAGCAGTACTTC.

This clonotype has a count of ten or more. The rearrangement joins TRBV24-1 to TRBJ2-1; TRBD1 might be the D (6 bases). Trimming shortened V by 1 base and J by 0 bases, and 12 bases separated the two germline ends. CDR3 length: 17 amino acids. CDR1 KGHDR and CDR2 SFDVKD come from the germline V gene. Here the CDR3 DNA reads TGTGCCACCAGTGATTTCTCAGGGGACGGCTCCTACAATGAGCAGTTCTTC. It codes for CATSDFSGDGSYNEQFF.

This clonotype has at least ten counts. The chain employs TRBV7-2 and TRBJ1-2; TRBD1 aligns across 7 bases. In germline, CDR1 is SGHTA, CDR2 FQGNSA. The trim removed 4 bases at V and 8 bases at J, leaving 7 bases unmatched. The length of the CDR3 is 13 residues. DNA of the CDR3: TGTGCCAGCAGCTACACAGGGGTTCAGGGCTACACCTTC. Translated: CASSYTGVQGYTF.

This clonotype was seen at least ten times. The chain links TRBV7-2 to TRBJ1-2; D unclear. Trimming left V 4 bases short and J 2 bases short, with 8 bases between. CDR1 SGHTA and CDR2 FQGNSA come from the germline V gene. The CDR3 totals 13 residues. In DNA, the CDR3 is TGTGCCAGCAGCTCATCAGTAAACTATGGCTACACCTTC. Translated, it gives CASSSSVNYGYTF.

This clonotype was seen many times. This chain connects TRBV9 to TRBJ2-5; 11 nucleotides match TRBD2. Trimming at V came to 0 bases and at J to 7 bases, leaving 2 bases not matched to a gene. Germline values: CDR1 SGDLS, CDR2 YYNGEE. The CDR3 spans 14 residues. The CDR3 nucleotides are TGTGCCAGCAGCGTAGGGCTAGCGGGAGGGACCCAGTACTTC. It translates to CASSVGLAGGTQYF.

This chain uses TRBV10-3 with TRBJ2-2; TRBD1 is a possible D gene (5 bases). The V end was cut by 3 bases, the J end by 3 bases, with 5 bases between. Germline CDR1 ENHRY, CDR2 SYGVKD. The CDR3 totals 13 residues. The CDR3 DNA is TGTGCCATCAGTGACAGGGACACCGGGGAGCTGTTTTTT. It yields the protein CAISDRDTGELFF.

This clonotype has ten or more counts. The V gene is TRBV6-2 or TRBV6-3, the J gene TRBJ2-6; D ambiguous. V was clipped by 2 bases and J by 0 bases, with 17 bases between them. CDR3 length equals 19 residues. The germline gives CDR1 MNHEY, CDR2 SVGEGT. The CDR3 nucleotides read TGTGCCAGCAGTTACGAACCAGGCCACCTATCCTCTGGGGCCAACGTCCTGACTTTC. Its translation: CASSYEPGHLSSGANVLTF.

This clonotype was seen ten or more times. This chain uses TRBV12-3 or TRBV12-4 with TRBJ2-2, with TRBD1 matching over 7 bases. With V trimmed by 5 bases and J by 6 bases, 0 bases remained unmatched. This CDR3 comprises 12 residues. The CDR3 is CASSQGAGELFF. The CDR3 DNA reads as TGTGCCAGCAGTCAGGGGGCCGGGGAGCTGTTTTTT.

This clonotype was detected ten times or more. The V and J genes are TRBV10-2 and TRBJ2-7; D may be TRBD1 (6 bases). This CDR3 region has 14 residues. Germline CDR1 and CDR2: WSHSY and SAAADI. V dropped 10 bases and J dropped 0 bases, with 16 bases sitting between them. This CDR3 is CATSGTWSSYEQYF. DNA of the CDR3: TGCGCCACTTCAGGGACATGGAGCTCCTACGAGCAGTACTTC.

There are many counts of this clonotype. The CDR3, as DNA: TGTGCCAGCAACCGGGACAACAATGAGCAGTTCTTC. This encodes CASNRDNNEQFF. The genes are TRBV3-1 and TRBJ2-1; weak D call: TRBD1 (6 bases). The CDR3 extends over 12 amino acids. Germline V gives CDR1 LGHDT, CDR2 YNNKEL (reference sequence). V lost 7 bases and J 5 bases, leaving 9 bases between the germline ends.

This clonotype was seen repeatedly, ten times or more. The gene calls are TRBV12-3 or TRBV12-4 and TRBJ1-5; D perhaps matches TRBD1 (5 bases). CDR3 length: 15 amino acids. V shed 5 bases and J shed 1 base, with 12 bases lying between them. The CDR3: CASSPIGGSNQPQHF. CDR3 sequence (DNA): TGTGCCAGCAGTCCCATCGGGGGAAGCAATCAGCCCCAGCATTTT.

This clonotype showed up many times. At one end the junction does not follow the germline gene, possibly because of a read error. The CDR3 spells CGAGDGYEQYF. The CDR3 nucleotides are TGCGGGGCGGGGGACGGCTACGAGCAGTACTTC. V usage is TRBV7-9 and J usage is TRBJ2-7, with 7 nucleotides matching TRBD2. Germline loops: CDR1 SEHNR, CDR2 FQNEAQ (reference sequence). The CDR3 spans 11 residues.

This clonotype was recorded at least ten times. The rearrangement joins TRBV20-1 to TRBJ1-5, with TRBD1 matching 8 bases. The length of the CDR3 is 15 residues. The junction had 7 bases not matched to a gene; V was cut back by 6 bases and J by 0 bases. CDR1 and CDR2 (germline): DFQATT, SNEGSKA (reference sequence). CDR3 in DNA: TGCAGTGCCCAGGACAGGGTTTATAGCAATCAGCCCCAGCATTTT. It yields the protein CSAQDRVYSNQPQHF.

This clonotype was seen at least ten times. V gene TRBV27 combines with J gene TRBJ2-6; weak D call: TRBD1 (6 bases). This CDR3 has 15 amino acids. V gave up 5 bases and J gave up 0 bases, with 8 bases separating them. Per germline, CDR1 MNHEY and CDR2 SMNVEV (reference sequence). DNA of the CDR3: TGTGCCAGCAGTCAACAGGGCTCTGGGGCCAACGTCCTGACTTTC. Residues: CASSQQGSGANVLTF.

The table lists this clonotype with many counts. A much larger clonotype is one base distant, so this may be a read error. The V call is TRBV7-2, the J call TRBJ1-1; D is perhaps TRBD1 (5 bases). The V and J ends lost 7 bases and 1 base respectively, with 16 bases between them. This CDR3 has 15 residues. In germline, CDR1 is SGHTA, CDR2 FQGNSA. CDR3 sequence: CTSTRTSQGNTEAFF. The CDR3 DNA sequence: TGTACCAGCACCCGGACTTCCCAGGGGAACACTGAAGCTTTCTTT.

This clonotype was observed at least ten times. J is TRBJ2-1 and V is TRBV20-1; perhaps TRBD2 as D (5 bases). V was trimmed by 2 bases and J by 10 bases, leaving 12 bases between them. Per the germline V gene, CDR1 is DFQATT and CDR2 is SNEGSKA (reference sequence). The CDR3 is made up of 12 amino acids. This chain's CDR3 is CSARLASSEQFF. For the CDR3, the DNA is TGCAGTGCTAGATTGGCCTCTAGCGAGCAGTTCTTC.

By share, this clonotype counts as large. The chain has TRBV5-1 and TRBJ2-5; 15 nucleotides align to TRBD2. CDR3 length: 16 residues. Germline lookup yields CDR1 SGHRS and CDR2 YFSETQ. The junction had 8 bases not matched to a gene; V was cut back by 6 bases and J by 5 bases. The CDR3, as DNA: TGCGCCAGCAACTCCCGGACTAGCGGGAGGGCCGAGACCCAGTACTTC. Amino acid sequence: CASNSRTSGRAETQYF.